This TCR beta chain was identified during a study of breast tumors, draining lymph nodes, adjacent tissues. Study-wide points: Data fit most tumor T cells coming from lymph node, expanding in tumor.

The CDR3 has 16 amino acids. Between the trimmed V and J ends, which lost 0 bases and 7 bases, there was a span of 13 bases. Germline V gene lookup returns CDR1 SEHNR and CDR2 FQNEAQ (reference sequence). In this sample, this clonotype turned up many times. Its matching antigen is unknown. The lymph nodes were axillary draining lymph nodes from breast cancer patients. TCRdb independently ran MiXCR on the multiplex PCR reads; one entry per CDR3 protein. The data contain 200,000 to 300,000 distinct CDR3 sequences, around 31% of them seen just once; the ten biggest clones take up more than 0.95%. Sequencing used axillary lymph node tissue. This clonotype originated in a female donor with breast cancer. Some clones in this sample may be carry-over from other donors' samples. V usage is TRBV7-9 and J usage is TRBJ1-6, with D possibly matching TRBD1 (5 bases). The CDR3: CASSLAHGAGNSPLHF. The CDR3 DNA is TGTGCCAGCAGCTTAGCGCATGGGGCTGGGAATTCACCCCTCCACTTT.